Following are 10 T cell receptor beta chains from one sample sequenced in a study of identical twins. TCRdb recomputed calls from the 5' RACE reads with MiXCR, one row per CDR3 protein. Among about 470,000 distinct CDR3 sequences listed, approximately 24% were seen once. The same data also contributed to another study, on T cells expressing NK-cell markers.

Sample: CD4+ T cells sorted from blood. These receptors were obtained from a woman younger than 30 in good health.

The rearrangement uses TRBV20-1 and TRBJ2-1; 11 nucleotides align to TRBD2. The germline gives CDR1 DFQATT, CDR2 SNEGSKA (reference sequence). This CDR3 contains 14 residues. V shed 6 bases and J 3 bases; nucleotides not matched to a gene: 4. The CDR3 reads CSAAGTSGYNEQFF. For the CDR3, the DNA is TGCAGTGCAGCCGGGACTAGCGGCTACAATGAGCAGTTCTTC.

This chain uses TRBV20-1 with TRBJ2-6, with D unresolved. The CDR3 has 12 residues. Germline values: CDR1 DFQATT, CDR2 SNEGSKA (reference sequence). Trimming pared 1 base from V and 8 bases from J, leaving 6 bases between. CDR3 sequence reads: CSARAGSNVLTF. The CDR3 region has the DNA TGCAGTGCTAGAGCGGGCTCCAACGTCCTGACTTTC.

This clonotype was recorded many times. V usage is TRBV12-3 or TRBV12-4 and J usage is TRBJ1-1; D might be TRBD1 (5 bases). V lost 3 bases and J 4 bases, leaving 9 bases between the germline ends. The CDR3 has 13 residues. CDR3 DNA sequence: TGTGCCAGCAGTTTGGGACGAAGCACTGAAGCTTTCTTT. It codes for CASSLGRSTEAFF.

The gene calls are TRBV30 and TRBJ2-2; no reliable D call. Trimming left V 1 base short and J 0 bases short, with 6 bases between. The V gene's germline CDR1 is GTSNPN and CDR2 SVGIG (reference sequence). The CDR3 consists of 14 residues. The CDR3 nucleotides are TGTGCCTGGAGTGATCCCGCGAACACCGGGGAGCTGTTTTTT. It is translated as CAWSDPANTGELFF. Full variable domain (rest looked up from reference TRBV30 and TRBJ2-2): SQTIHQWPATLVQPVGSPLSLECTVEGTSNPNLYWYRQAAGRGLQLLFYSVGIGQISSEVPQNLSASRPQDRQFILSSKKLLLSDSGFYLCAWSDPANTGELFFGEGSRLTVL.

This clonotype was seen only a few times. V usage is TRBV6-5 and J usage is TRBJ2-5; D is undetermined. Looked up from germline, CDR1 is MNHEY and CDR2 is SVGAGI. The CDR3 is made up of 12 amino acids. The V and J ends lost 6 bases and 4 bases respectively, with 9 bases between them. CDR3: CASRHPGETQYF. The CDR3 DNA reads TGTGCCAGCAGACATCCTGGAGAGACCCAGTACTTC.

The chain combines TRBV7-9 with TRBJ2-7; 8 nucleotides agree with TRBD1. The CDR3 covers 15 residues. The V gene end was trimmed by 1 base and the J gene end by 1 base; junction bases not matched to a gene: 3. In germline, CDR1 is SEHNR, CDR2 FQNEAQ (reference sequence). CDR3 bases: TGTGCCAGCAGCTTAGGGGGACAGGTTTCCTACGAGCAGTACTTC. Protein: CASSLGGQVSYEQYF.

This clonotype has more than one count but fewer than ten. This chain uses TRBV3-1 with TRBJ2-1, with D perhaps matching TRBD2 (6 bases). Germline V gives CDR1 LGHDT, CDR2 YNNKEL (reference sequence). The CDR3 contains 16 residues. The V gene lost 4 bases and the J gene lost 3 bases, with 16 bases spanning the gap. CDR3 DNA sequence: TGTGCCAGCAGCCTGGAGGGAGCGGGTGTCTACAATGAGCAGTTCTTC. Translated: CASSLEGAGVYNEQFF.

The V call is TRBV24-1, the J call TRBJ2-2; D ambiguous. Per the germline V gene, CDR1 is KGHDR and CDR2 is SFDVKD. Between the trimmed V and J ends, which lost 1 base and 4 bases, there was a span of 0 bases. The CDR3 has 12 amino acids. The CDR3 region has the DNA TGTGCCACCAGTGATTTCACCGGGGAGCTGTTTTTT. Amino acid sequence: CATSDFTGELFF.

The sample holds a few counts of this clonotype. The rearrangement links TRBV6-1 to TRBJ1-2; no reliable D call. The CDR3 spans 18 residues. Germline values: CDR1 MNHNS, CDR2 SASEGT. V lost 7 bases and J 4 bases, leaving 28 bases between the germline ends. The CDR3 protein is CASTSVGPSQTWAYGYTF. As DNA, the CDR3 is TGTGCCAGCACCTCAGTGGGCCCCTCACAAACATGGGCCTATGGCTACACCTTC.

This clonotype was seen more than once but under ten times. This CDR3 reads CASSHGQAEAFF. Here the CDR3 DNA reads TGTGCCAGCAGCCACGGACAGGCTGAAGCTTTCTTT. The chain links TRBV7-9 to TRBJ1-1; 7 nucleotides align to TRBD1. Germline V gene sequence: CDR1 SEHNR, CDR2 FQNEAQ (reference sequence). The CDR3 spans 12 residues. Trimming at V came to 5 bases and at J to 6 bases, leaving 3 bases not matched to a gene.